This section outlines one T cell receptor beta chain sequence together with its context. No antigen is known for it. The data were taken from a study of cytomegalovirus exposure and HLA in healthy donors. 13 Jbeta primers and 60 Vbeta primers were used for the PCR. The data were produced by immunoSEQ multiplex PCR, yet TCRdb's version contains in-frame clones alone and is incomplete. This table holds 150,000 to 200,000 clones, around 75% found once. Study observations and caveats: A few chains tied to CMV proved CMV antigen-specific in vitro. Likely technical artifact: a cluster of highly shared sequence variants. TCR beta chains numbering 164 were designated cytomegalovirus-associated. Reports showed the classifier diagnosing cytomegalovirus status with high specificity and sensitivity.

The CDR3 runs to 16 residues. V was clipped by 0 bases and J by 6 bases; unmatched bases: 7. Germline lookup yields CDR1 SGHNT and CDR2 YYREEE (reference sequence). J is TRBJ2-1 and V is TRBV5-4, with 9 bases fitting TRBD1. The source of this sequence is a female donor in good health and CMV-seronegative. Sequencing was done on a sample of PBMCs. The CDR3 DNA follows: TGTGCCAGCAGCTTGGGCCTCCGGGACAGGGTCAATGAGCAGTTCTTC. Residues: CASSLGLRDRVNEQFF.